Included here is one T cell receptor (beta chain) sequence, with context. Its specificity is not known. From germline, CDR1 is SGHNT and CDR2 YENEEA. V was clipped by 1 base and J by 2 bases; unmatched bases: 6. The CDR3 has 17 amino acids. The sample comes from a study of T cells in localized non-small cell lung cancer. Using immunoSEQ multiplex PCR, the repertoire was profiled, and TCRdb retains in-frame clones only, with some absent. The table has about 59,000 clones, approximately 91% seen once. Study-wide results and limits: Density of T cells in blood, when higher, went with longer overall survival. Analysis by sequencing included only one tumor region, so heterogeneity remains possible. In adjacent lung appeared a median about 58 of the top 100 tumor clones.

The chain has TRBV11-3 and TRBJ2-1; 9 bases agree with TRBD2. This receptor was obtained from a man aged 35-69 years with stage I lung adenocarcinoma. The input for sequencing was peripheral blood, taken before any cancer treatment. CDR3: CASSLGGGRAAYNEQFF. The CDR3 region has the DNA TGTGCCAGCAGCTTAGGCGGCGGGAGGGCGGCCTACAATGAGCAGTTCTTC.